These T cell receptor beta chains were read from a single sample in a study of blood T cell repertoires in COVID-19. TCRdb's table, derived via immunoSEQ multiplex PCR, lists solely in-frame clones and lacks some. Of some 54,000 clones detected, approximately 80% appear once; the ten largest clones hold 6.9%. Sequences were obtained from peripheral blood. The receptor set was obtained from an older man with active COVID-19. CDR3s include the opening cysteine and the closing phenylalanine or tryptophan. A D gene is named only where the DNA matches it firmly. The listing skips clone size in some rows; elsewhere it reads once, few, many or a size class.

V gene: TRBV3-1/TRBV3-2
D gene: TRBD2
clone size: -
J gene: TRBJ2-1
CDR3 DNA: TGTGCCAGCAGCCCGGATGGACTAGCTGAGCAGTTCTTC
CDR3 protein: CASSPDGLAEQFF

V gene: TRBV30
D gene: -
clone size: -
J gene: TRBJ1-6
CDR3 DNA: TGTGCCTGGAGCCGAGATAATTCACCCCTCCACTTT
CDR3 protein: CAWSRDNSPLHF

V gene: TRBV7-2
D gene: TRBD1
clone size: -
J gene: TRBJ1-2
CDR3 DNA: TGTGCCAGCAGCTTGGGGACAGACTATGGCTACACCTTC
CDR3 protein: CASSLGTDYGYTF

V gene: TRBV4-2
D gene: TRBD1
clone size: -
J gene: TRBJ2-4
CDR3 DNA: TGTGCCAGCAGCCAAGCCCCGGGACAGGGGTTGGGAAACATTCAGTACTTC
CDR3 protein: CASSQAPGQGLGNIQYF

V gene: TRBV7-2
D gene: -
clone size: -
J gene: TRBJ1-6
CDR3 DNA: TGTGCCAGCAGCTTAGCGGGGGGTCGACAGCAAAGCTTCCACTTT
CDR3 protein: CASSLAGGRQQSFHF

V gene: TRBV4-3
D gene: -
clone size: -
J gene: TRBJ2-1
CDR3 DNA: TGCGCCAGCAGCCAAGGGGCATCGCAGTTCTTC
CDR3 protein: CASSQGASQFF

V gene: TRBV7-3
D gene: TRBD1
clone size: -
J gene: TRBJ2-7
CDR3 DNA: TGTGCCAGCAGCCCCCGGTCCGGGACAGGGGGTCACAAGCAGTACTTC
CDR3 protein: CASSPRSGTGGHKQYF

V gene: TRBV6-1
D gene: -
clone size: -
J gene: TRBJ2-7
CDR3 DNA: TGTGCCAGCAGTGAAGCCACAGGGTTTGTGAGCTCCTACGAGCAGTACTTC
CDR3 protein: CASSEATGFVSSYEQYF

V gene: TRBV7-3
D gene: TRBD1
clone size: -
J gene: TRBJ1-1
CDR3 DNA: TGTGCCAGCAGCTTAAGGCGAGGGGGCGACACTGAAGCTTTCTTT
CDR3 protein: CASSLRRGGDTEAFF

V gene: TRBV7-6
D gene: -
clone size: -
J gene: TRBJ1-5
CDR3 DNA: TGTGCCAGCAGTCCACCTTCCGGGCAGCCCCAGCATTTT
CDR3 protein: CASSPPSGQPQHF

V gene: TRBV5-4
D gene: TRBD1
clone size: once
J gene: TRBJ1-2
CDR3 DNA: TGTGCCAGCAGCTTACCAGGGACAGGGTCATCTGGCTACACCTTC
CDR3 protein: CASSLPGTGSSGYTF

V gene: TRBV9
D gene: TRBD1
clone size: few
J gene: TRBJ1-6
CDR3 DNA: TGTGCCAGCAGCATTACAGGGGAACCCTATAATTCACCCCTCCACTTT
CDR3 protein: CASSITGEPYNSPLHF

V gene: TRBV27
D gene: -
clone size: large
J gene: TRBJ2-7
CDR3 DNA: TGTGCCAGCAGTTTGATGACCGGGTTCGCCTACGAGCAGTACTTC
CDR3 protein: CASSLMTGFAYEQYF

V gene: TRBV30
D gene: -
clone size: -
J gene: TRBJ2-7
CDR3 DNA: TGTGCCTGGAGCCCCGTATTCAGGTACGAGCAGTACTTC
CDR3 protein: CAWSPVFRYEQYF